The 25 T cell receptor beta chains given below trace back to one sample, sequenced in a study of cytomegalovirus exposure and HLA in healthy donors. Sequencing used immunoSEQ multiplex PCR; TCRdb keeps in-frame clones, though not all of them. Found here are hundreds of thousands of clones, 75% to 90% of them singletons; the top ten hold less than 1.5%. The sample was PBMCs. These receptors were collected from a woman younger than 45 in good health and CMV-seropositive.

The chain couples TRBV30 to TRBJ2-1; D might be TRBD1 (5 bases). The V and J ends lost 3 bases and 3 bases respectively, with 9 bases between them. CDR3 length: 13 residues. Germline V gives CDR1 GTSNPN, CDR2 SVGIG (reference sequence). CDR3 amino acids: CAWSRENYNEQFF. The CDR3 nucleotides read TGTGCCTGGAGCAGGGAAAACTACAATGAGCAGTTCTTC.

This clone appeared once. The chain couples TRBV11-1 to TRBJ2-7; D ambiguous. The germline V gene has CDR1 SGHAT and CDR2 FQDESV (reference sequence). V was cut by 3 bases and J by 1 base, with 4 bases left in between. The CDR3 covers 12 residues. CDR3 protein: CASSFESYEQYF. Written as DNA, the CDR3 is TGTGCCAGCAGCTTTGAGTCCTACGAGCAGTACTTC.

The CDR3 is CASSPRLAGGTYEQYF. CDR3 DNA: TGTGCCAGCAGCCCCCGACTAGCGGGGGGGACCTACGAGCAGTACTTC. The chain is built from TRBV9 and TRBJ2-7, with 14 bases lining up with TRBD2. Germline V gene lookup returns CDR1 SGDLS and CDR2 YYNGEE. With 4 bases clipped from V and 2 bases from J, the junction kept 5 bases outside the gene matches. The CDR3 has 16 amino acids.

This chain links TRBV7-2 with TRBJ1-1; D unresolved. This CDR3 is built from 14 residues. Germline V gene lookup returns CDR1 SGHTA and CDR2 FQGNSA. The germline V and J ends were trimmed by 2 bases and 4 bases, with 11 bases remaining between them. CDR3 region: CASSLIAYGTEAFF. The CDR3, as DNA: TGTGCCAGCAGCTTAATCGCATACGGCACTGAAGCTTTCTTT.

This clone has only a few counts. The same CDR3 also results from other DNA sequences found in this sample. V gene TRBV5-1 combines with J gene TRBJ1-5; 8 bases are shared with TRBD1. Germline-derived CDR1 and CDR2 are SGHRS and YFSETQ. This CDR3 is 14 amino acids long. J gave up 2 bases and V 5 bases, and 3 bases lay outside the gene matches. The CDR3 here is CASRPDRGNQPQHF. The CDR3 nucleotides read TGCGCCAGCAGACCGGACAGGGGCAATCAGCCCCAGCATTTT. Looking up the rest from reference TRBV5-1 and TRBJ1-5 gives the full variable domain: KAGVTQTPRYLIKTRGQQVTLSCSPISGHRSVSWYQQTPGQGLQFLFEYFSETQRNKGNFPGRFSGRQFSNSRSEMNVSTLELGDSALYLCASRPDRGNQPQHFGDGTRLSIL.

J is TRBJ1-1 and V is TRBV5-1; possible D gene TRBD1, 5 bases. V was trimmed by 8 bases and J by 0 bases, leaving 11 bases between them. This CDR3 has 13 amino acids. Per germline, CDR1 SGHRS and CDR2 YFSETQ. The CDR3 loop reads CASQTDLNTEAFF. The CDR3 nucleotides read TGCGCCAGTCAGACAGACCTGAACACTGAAGCTTTCTTT.

The chain couples TRBV14 to TRBJ2-5; perhaps TRBD1 as D (6 bases). Trimming pared 4 bases from V and 5 bases from J, leaving 26 bases between. The CDR3 loop spans 18 amino acids. The germline V gene encodes CDR1 SGHDN and CDR2 FVKESK. The CDR3 reads CASSPRQIFRGTLETQYF. The DNA of the CDR3 is TGTGCCAGCAGCCCTCGCCAGATCTTCAGGGGTACCCTTGAGACCCAGTACTTC.

The CDR3 DNA sequence: TGCGCCAGCAGCTGGGGGACTAGCGGGATCAACTACGAGCAGTACTTC. As protein: CASSWGTSGINYEQYF. The chain employs TRBV5-1 and TRBJ2-7, with 13 positions matching TRBD2. The V segment lost 3 bases and the J segment 3 bases; nucleotides outside the gene matches: 6. This CDR3 has 16 amino acids. CDR1 and CDR2 from the germline V gene are SGHRS and YFSETQ.

The chain links TRBV2 to TRBJ2-7, with 11 positions matching TRBD1. The CDR3 runs 14 residues. Germline trimming cut 6 bases from V and 5 bases from J; bases unmatched to any gene: 6. Germline loops: CDR1 SNHLY, CDR2 FYNNEI. CDR3 nucleotide sequence: TGTGCCAGCAGCCCAGGGACAGGGGGACACGAGCAGTACTTC. Translated, it gives CASSPGTGGHEQYF.

The V gene is TRBV5-4, the J gene TRBJ2-7; D is uncertain. The CDR3 has 13 residues. Trimming stripped 4 bases from V and 6 bases from J, with 14 bases between. The germline V gene encodes CDR1 SGHNT and CDR2 YYREEE (reference sequence). In nucleotides, the CDR3 is TGTGCCAGCAGCAGAACGTCCTCAGTCGAGCAGTACTTC. Translated: CASSRTSSVEQYF.

This chain links TRBV15 with TRBJ1-4; unclear D gene. The CDR3 is 13 amino acids. The V end lost 4 bases, the J end lost 6 bases, and 9 bases lay between the germline ends. CDR1 LNHNV and CDR2 YYDKDF come from the germline V gene (reference sequence). The CDR3 nucleotides read TGTGCCACCAGCATGAAAACGGATGAAAAACTGTTTTTT. Protein product: CATSMKTDEKLFF.

The chain recombines TRBV28 with TRBJ1-1; D may be TRBD1 (6 bases). Trimming pared 5 bases from V and 2 bases from J, leaving 15 bases between. CDR1 and CDR2 (germline): MDHEN, SYDVKM. This CDR3 comprises 15 residues. The DNA for the CDR3 is TGTGCCAGCAGTGCCCCGACAGGAGCCAACACTGAAGCTTTCTTT. Protein sequence: CASSAPTGANTEAFF.

This chain joins TRBV7-9 and TRBJ2-1; D gene unclear. V lost 1 base and J lost 9, with 10 bases in between. CDR3 length: 13 residues. Germline V CDR1 and CDR2: SEHNR, FQNEAQ (reference sequence). The chain's CDR3 is CASSLVRFSEQFF. Written as DNA, the CDR3 is TGTGCCAGCAGCTTAGTTCGGTTTAGTGAGCAGTTCTTC.

This clone showed up just a few times. The chain combines TRBV12-5 with TRBJ2-6; D might be TRBD1 (5 bases). This CDR3 has 15 residues. The V gene lost 5 bases and the J gene lost 2 bases, with 10 bases spanning the gap. CDR1 is LGHNT, CDR2 FRNRAP, per germline. CDR3 DNA: TGTGCTAGTGGTGCCAGGGTGACTGGGGCCAACGTCCTGACTTTC. This codes for CASGARVTGANVLTF.

This rearrangement joins TRBV29-1 to TRBJ1-2, with 11 nucleotides matching TRBD1. V was clipped by 4 bases and J by 4 bases; unmatched bases: 2. There are 13 residues in the CDR3. Germline CDR1 reads SQVTM; CDR2 reads ANQGSEA. CDR3 in DNA: TGCAGCGTTGGGACAGGGGGCTCCTATGGCTACACCTTC. As protein: CSVGTGGSYGYTF. Drawing the rest from reference TRBV29-1 and TRBJ1-2, the complete variable domain is SAVISQKPSRDICQRGTSLTIQCQVDSQVTMMFWYRQQPGQSLTLIATANQGSEATYESGFVIDKFPISRPNLTFSTLTVSNMSPEDSSIYLCSVGTGGSYGYTFGSGTRLTVV.

The chain is built from TRBV19 and TRBJ1-2; D is possibly TRBD1 (5 bases). Per germline, CDR1 LNHDA and CDR2 SQIVND (reference sequence). This CDR3 is built from 13 residues. Trimming removed 3 bases from V and 6 bases from J, with 11 bases in between. The DNA for the CDR3 is TGTGCCAGTAGTATGGGGCAGCCAGATGGCTACACCTTC. This translates into CASSMGQPDGYTF.

This chain joins TRBV9 and TRBJ2-5; TRBD2 might be the D (5 bases). V lost 4 bases to trimming and J lost 0 bases, with 13 bases between them. CDR3 length: 15 amino acids. Germline V gives CDR1 SGDLS, CDR2 YYNGEE. The CDR3 DNA is TGTGCCAGCAGCCATGGACTCCAGTACCAAGAGACCCAGTACTTC. It yields the protein CASSHGLQYQETQYF.

The chain joins TRBV7-8 to TRBJ2-7; D is ambiguous. The V end lost 4 bases, the J end lost 0 bases, and 10 bases lay between the germline ends. The CDR3 is made up of 14 amino acids. Looked up from germline, CDR1 is SGHVS and CDR2 is FQNEAQ. As DNA, the CDR3 is TGTGCCAGCAGCTCCTACGCCCACTCCTACGAGCAGTACTTC. The encoded protein is CASSSYAHSYEQYF.

V usage is TRBV7-3 and J usage is TRBJ2-3, with TRBD2 matching over 10 bases. Germline-derived CDR1 and CDR2 are SGHTA and FQGTGA. V lost 2 bases to trimming and J lost 3 bases; unmatched junction nucleotides: 5. The CDR3 length is 16 residues. The CDR3 DNA follows: TGTGCCAGCAGCTTACTAGCGGGAGTTCAGACAGATACGCAGTATTTT. This translates into CASSLLAGVQTDTQYF.

The chain has TRBV5-1 and TRBJ1-4, with TRBD1 as a possible D gene (6 bases). This CDR3 region has 15 residues. Per germline, CDR1 SGHRS and CDR2 YFSETQ. The V end lost 0 bases, the J end lost 3 bases, and 9 bases lay between the germline ends. The CDR3 DNA sequence: TGCGCCAGCAGCTTGGTTGGACAGCCTAATGAAAAACTGTTTTTT. Its translation is CASSLVGQPNEKLFF. Full variable domain (missing parts from reference TRBV5-1 and TRBJ1-4): KAGVTQTPRYLIKTRGQQVTLSCSPISGHRSVSWYQQTPGQGLQFLFEYFSETQRNKGNFPGRFSGRQFSNSRSEMNVSTLELGDSALYLCASSLVGQPNEKLFFGSGTQLSVL.

The chain combines TRBV5-8 with TRBJ1-4, with 8 bases aligning to TRBD1. The CDR3 extends over 15 amino acids. Germline-derived CDR1 and CDR2 are SGHTS and YDEGEE. After removal of 2 bases from V and 5 bases from J, the junction contained 5 bases not matched to a gene. In nucleotides, the CDR3 is TGTGCCAGCAGCTTTCGGGGACAGGTGAATGAAAAACTGTTTTTT. The encoded protein is CASSFRGQVNEKLFF. Full variable domain (outside the CDR3, taken from reference TRBV5-8 and TRBJ1-4): EAGVTQSPTHLIKTRGQQATLRCSPISGHTSVYWYQQALGLGLQFLLWYDEGEERNRGNFPPRFSGRQFPNYSSELNVNALELEDSALYLCASSFRGQVNEKLFFGSGTQLSVL.

This sequence joins TRBV6-5 and TRBJ1-5; a possible D gene is TRBD1 (5 bases). Deletions cut 6 bases from V and 9 bases from J, with 21 bases between. CDR3 length: 15 residues. Germline CDR1 and CDR2: MNHEY and SVGAGI. The CDR3 DNA reads TGTGCCAGCAGCCCCAGGGAAGGATTCCTTGGGCCCCAGCATTTT. Amino acid sequence: CASSPREGFLGPQHF.

This chain connects TRBV2 to TRBJ1-1; no clear D. Per the germline V gene, CDR1 is SNHLY and CDR2 is FYNNEI. The germline V and J ends were trimmed by 6 bases and 7 bases, with 15 bases remaining between them. There are 13 residues in the CDR3. CDR3 loop: CASSSYEEGEAFF. The CDR3, as DNA: TGTGCCAGCAGCTCCTACGAGGAGGGTGAAGCTTTCTTT.

The chain employs TRBV19 and TRBJ2-3; D remains ambiguous. The CDR3 runs to 15 residues. CDR1 and CDR2 (germline): LNHDA, SQIVND (reference sequence). V lost 3 bases and J 1 base, leaving 11 bases between the germline ends. The chain's CDR3 is CASSIQVAGTDTQYF. DNA of the CDR3: TGTGCCAGTAGTATTCAGGTGGCCGGCACAGATACGCAGTATTTT.

The CDR3 region has the DNA TGTGCCAGCAGCTTTTCGGGAACTGGCTACACCTTC. It is translated as CASSFSGTGYTF. The J gene is TRBJ1-2, the V gene TRBV5-6; D is unresolved. CDR1 and CDR2 from the germline V gene are SGHDT and YYEEEE. V gave up 2 bases and J gave up 7 bases, with 9 bases separating them. The CDR3 extends over 12 amino acids.